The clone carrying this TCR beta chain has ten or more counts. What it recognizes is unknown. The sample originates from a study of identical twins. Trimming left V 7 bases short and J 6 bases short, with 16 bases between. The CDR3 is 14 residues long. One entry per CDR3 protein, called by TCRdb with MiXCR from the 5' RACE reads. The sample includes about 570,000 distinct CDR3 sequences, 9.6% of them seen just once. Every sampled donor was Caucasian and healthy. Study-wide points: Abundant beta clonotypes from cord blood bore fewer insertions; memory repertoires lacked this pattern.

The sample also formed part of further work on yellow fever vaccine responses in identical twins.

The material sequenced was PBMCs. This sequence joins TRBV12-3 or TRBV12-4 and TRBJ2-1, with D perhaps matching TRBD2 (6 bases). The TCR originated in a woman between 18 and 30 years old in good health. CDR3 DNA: TGTGCCAGCACCAGGACGGGAGTATCCAATGAGCAGTTCTTC. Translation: CASTRTGVSNEQFF.